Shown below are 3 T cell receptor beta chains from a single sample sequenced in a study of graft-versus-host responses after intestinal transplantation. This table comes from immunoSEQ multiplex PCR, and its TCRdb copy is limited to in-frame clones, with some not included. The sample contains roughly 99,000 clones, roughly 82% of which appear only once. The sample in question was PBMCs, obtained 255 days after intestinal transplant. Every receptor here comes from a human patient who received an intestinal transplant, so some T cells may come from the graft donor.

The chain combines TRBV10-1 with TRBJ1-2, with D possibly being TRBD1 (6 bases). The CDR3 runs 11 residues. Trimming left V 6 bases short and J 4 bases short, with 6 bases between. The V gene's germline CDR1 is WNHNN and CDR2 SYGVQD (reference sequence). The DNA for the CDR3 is TGCGCCAGCAGGGACAGCTATGGCTACACCTTC. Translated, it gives CASRDSYGYTF.

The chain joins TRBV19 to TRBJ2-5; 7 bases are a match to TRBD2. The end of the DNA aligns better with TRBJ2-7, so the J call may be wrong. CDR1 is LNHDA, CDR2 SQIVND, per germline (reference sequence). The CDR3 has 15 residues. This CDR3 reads CASSLGGRGAYEQYF. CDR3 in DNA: TGTGCCAGTAGTCTCGGCGGGAGAGGGGCCTACGAGCAGTACTTC.

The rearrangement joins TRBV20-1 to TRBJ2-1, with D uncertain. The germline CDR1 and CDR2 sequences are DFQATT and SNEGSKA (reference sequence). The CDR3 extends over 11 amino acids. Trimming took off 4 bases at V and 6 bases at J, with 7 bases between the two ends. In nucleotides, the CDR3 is TGCAGTGCTACCCCCCTCAATGAGCAGTTCTTC. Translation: CSATPLNEQFF.